The 2 T cell receptor beta chains reported below all come from one sample, sequenced in a study of T cells in Graves' hyperthyroidism and ophthalmopathy (dated by TCRdb to 2018 to 2020). The library was made by multiplex PCR. The run used an Illumina HiSeq 2000. TCR beta CDR3 regions were amplified from RNA transcripts. A first-round RT-PCR of the TCR CDR3 used the HTBI primer set with the Qiagen OneStep RT-PCR kit. TCRdb trimmed the raw reads at Q25, called clones with MiXCR and kept productive beta chains. Entries are consolidated by CDR3 protein sequence, retaining the most common genes and DNA. This sample gives about 570,000 distinct CDR3 sequences in total; around 42% of them show up just once. Of the sample, roughly 20% falls within the top ten clones. The sequencing input was peripheral blood or thyroid tissue (not recorded which). The source is an adult woman with Graves' disease, either hyperthyroidism or ophthalmopathy (not recorded which).

The chain has TRBV2 and TRBJ1-5; D unclear. Trimming took off 5 bases at V and 2 bases at J, with 13 bases between the two ends. CDR1 and CDR2 (germline): SNHLY, FYNNEI. This CDR3 has 15 amino acids. For the CDR3, the DNA is TGTGCCAGCAGTTACGTCGGGTTGGGCAATCAGCCCCAGCATTTT. Translated, it gives CASSYVGLGNQPQHF.

The chain links TRBV25-1 to TRBJ2-5; 7 bases are a match to TRBD1. The CDR3 is made up of 15 amino acids. Germline lookup yields CDR1 MGHDK and CDR2 SYGVNS. The trim removed 5 bases at V and 5 bases at J, leaving 11 bases unmatched. CDR3 protein: CASSKGRQGTETQYF. CDR3 DNA: TGTGCCAGCAGTAAAGGGAGACAGGGAACGGAGACCCAGTACTTC.